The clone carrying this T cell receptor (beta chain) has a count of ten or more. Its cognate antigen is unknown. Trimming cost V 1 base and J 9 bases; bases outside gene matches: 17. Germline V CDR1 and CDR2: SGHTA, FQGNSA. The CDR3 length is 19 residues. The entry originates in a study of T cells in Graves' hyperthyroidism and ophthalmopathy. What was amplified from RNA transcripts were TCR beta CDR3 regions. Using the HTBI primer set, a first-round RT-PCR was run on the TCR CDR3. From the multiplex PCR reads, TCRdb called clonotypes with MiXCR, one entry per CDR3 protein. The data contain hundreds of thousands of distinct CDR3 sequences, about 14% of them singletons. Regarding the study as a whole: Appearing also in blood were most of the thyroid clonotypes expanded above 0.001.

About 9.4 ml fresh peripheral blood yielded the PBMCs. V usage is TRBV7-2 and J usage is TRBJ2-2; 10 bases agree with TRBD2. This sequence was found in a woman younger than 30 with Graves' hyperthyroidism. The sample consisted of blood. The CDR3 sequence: CASSLVKSLAGGPPRELFF. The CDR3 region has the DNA TGTGCCAGCAGCTTAGTAAAGTCGTTAGCGGGAGGTCCCCCCAGGGAGCTGTTTTTT.